This TCR beta chain was identified in a study of cytomegalovirus exposure and HLA in healthy donors (dated by TCRdb to the late 2010s). In the study overall: The approximately 710 repertoires of the first cohort and the 110 or so validation repertoires were produced on the same platform, according to a later analysis. The aim of the study was to test whether cataloging public T cell receptors could identify signatures of past pathogen exposure. To predict cytomegalovirus infection status, the study brought together high-throughput TCR immunosequencing, statistical association of individual TCRs with disease status, and machine learning. A separate validation cohort of more than 100 different subjects was used in addition to the approximately 700-subject first cohort. Points the paper makes about the study in general: In vitro tests confirmed that a few of the cytomegalovirus-associated TCR beta chains recognize cytomegalovirus antigens. In both the original and validation cohorts, the classifier was reported to diagnose cytomegalovirus status with high specificity and sensitivity. A later analysis found that TCRs clustered in the first cohort also tended to co-occur in the 120 or so validation repertoires, with 94% of cluster scores above 0. All 120 or so repertoires were used to score co-occurrence in the validation cohort in a later analysis, because that analysis had no HLA typing for the cohort. It was suggested by the authors that the approach could potentially be generalized to other disease states and immunological phenotypes. A total of 150 or so TCR beta chains were listed by the study as associated with cytomegalovirus. Across donors, most TCR sequences were observed very rarely, whereas some public TCRs were present in many individuals.

As concerns this clone: The target of this receptor is not known. Nothing much larger sits one base from this clone, and base qualities are not available.

Receptor amplification or capture employed the immunoSEQ multiplex PCR assay. From the authors' description of their analysis: To diagnose cytomegalovirus status from the catalog of TCR beta chain sequences, a statistical classification framework was built. Drawn from immuneACCESS, this table holds only the in-frame rearrangements with V and J called that TCRdb kept. Clones are partly lost; checked studies trace under half to an unresolved V gene and leave the rest unexplained. V, J and clone size reflect that table, while D and trimming were determined from the DNA. The sample profile shows some 140,000 clones; about 90% of them were found once. The top ten clones comprise about 6.7% of the sample. Separate from the approximately 700-subject first cohort, the validation cohort of 90 to 150 subjects was the group to which the donors belonged. For CDR1 and CDR2, the germline V gene lists SNHLY and FYNNEI. Unmatched junction bases come to 6, with V trimmed by 7 bases and J by 5 bases. From cysteine to phenylalanine, the CDR3 is 14 amino acids long. The retained sequence is limited to the CDR3, 42 bases, with the frame set at the first base.

Material: PBMCs. The receptor's source is a woman aged 25 to 39 in good health and CMV-seropositive. The sequence links TRBV2 to TRBJ1-5; the central 9 bases match TRBD1. In nucleotide form, the sequence is TGTGCCAGCAACAACAGGGGGCTTTATCAGCCCCAGCATTTT. It codes for CASNNRGLYQPQHF.